The entry below gives a single TCR beta chain sequence along with its context. Its antigen is not identified. Assay runs were performed at deep level. The repertoire was sequenced with immunoSEQ multiplex PCR; TCRdb's copy has only in-frame clones and lacks some. The sample lists nearly 2 million clones, around 96% occurring once. Germline CDR1 reads MRHNA; CDR2 reads SNTAGT. The V gene lost 6 bases and the J gene lost 0 bases, with 8 bases spanning the gap. The CDR3 is 14 amino acids. Cells designated naive CD8 were CD45RO-negative and were positively selected for CCR7, with terminally differentiated effector memory CD45RA+ cells excluded. These data originate in a study of shared clonotypes between healthy human individuals. About the research overall: Plates per donor: three CD4 naive, three CD4 memory, two CD8 naive, one CD8 memory. Study-wide results and limits: Non-shared clonotypes displayed generation probabilities falling below those of clonotypes present in all four donors. Estimated clonotype richness was generally higher in naive than memory subsets.

This receptor was taken from a man aged 18 to 29 in good health. V is TRBV6-4 and J is TRBJ2-2; weak D call: TRBD2 (6 bases). The sample comprised naive CD8+ T cells sorted from blood. The CDR3 DNA is TGTGCCAGCAGGAGACTAGCGAACACCGGGGAGCTGTTTTTT. This sequence encodes CASRRLANTGELFF.